Listed below are T cell receptor beta chains from one sample, sequenced in a study of blood T cells in healthy people across ages. One entry per CDR3 protein results from TCRdb running MiXCR on the 5' RACE reads. Here the sample spans some 790,000 distinct CDR3 sequences, more than 25% being singletons. The sequenced sample was blood. These receptors were collected from a woman of 80 years or more in good health. The CDR3 runs from the conserved cysteine through the conserved F or W. The D gene is left open where the match is weak. Size tells how often a clone was seen (once, few, many) or the class of an expanded clone, and some rows leave it out.

V	D	size	J	CDR3	DNA
TRBV5-1	TRBD2	many	TRBJ2-3	CASSLLLAGNTDTQYF	TGCGCCAGCAGCTTGTTACTAGCGGGTAACACAGATACGCAGTATTTT
TRBV13	.	many	TRBJ2-6	CASSRTAGANVLTF	TGTGCCAGCAGCCGTACTGCTGGGGCCAACGTCCTGACTTTC
TRBV12-3/TRBV12-4	TRBD1	few	TRBJ1-3	CASRSGGRSGNTIYF	TGTGCCAGCAGATCAGGGGGGAGGTCTGGAAACACCATATATTTT
TRBV9	TRBD2	.	TRBJ2-1	CASSVERGRGVGYNEQFF	TGTGCCAGCAGCGTAGAAAGGGGACGGGGGGTAGGCTACAATGAGCAGTTCTTC
TRBV7-2	TRBD2	many	TRBJ2-7	CASSASSGVYEQYF	TGTGCCAGCAGCGCATCTAGCGGGGTGTACGAGCAGTACTTC
TRBV5-1	.	many	TRBJ1-2	CASSLTTATNYGYTF	TGCGCCAGCAGCTTAACGACTGCCACTAACTATGGCTACACCTTC
TRBV10-2	.	.	TRBJ1-1	CASSESQGSTEAFF	TGCGCCAGCAGTGAGTCCCAGGGGAGCACTGAAGCTTTCTTT
TRBV6-2/TRBV6-3	TRBD1	.	TRBJ1-2	CASSYSTGRYYGYTF	TGTGCCAGCAGTTACTCGACAGGGAGATACTATGGCTACACCTTC
TRBV11-2	.	.	TRBJ1-4	CASSLDRGGVYEKLFF	TGTGCCAGCAGCTTAGACAGGGGAGGGGTGTATGAAAAACTGTTTTTT
TRBV24-1	.	many	TRBJ2-3	CATSAKSGIATQYF	TGTGCCACCAGTGCAAAGAGCGGAATAGCAACGCAGTATTTT
TRBV5-5	.	once	TRBJ2-5	CASSFSRDIQYNGQYF	TGTGCCAGCAGCTTTTCGAGGGACATCCAGTACAATGGGCAGTACTTC
TRBV5-1	.	.	TRBJ2-7	CASSPYGSGNSYEQYF	TGCGCCAGCAGCCCGTACGGGTCGGGTAACTCCTACGAGCAGTACTTC
TRBV5-1	TRBD1	few	TRBJ2-7	CASSSLQGPSYEQYF	TGCGCCAGCAGCAGCCTACAGGGGCCCTCCTACGAGCAGTACTTC
TRBV15	TRBD2	many	TRBJ2-3	CATSRPTSGAPRGLGTQYF	TGTGCCACCAGCAGGCCGACTAGCGGGGCCCCTCGTGGCTTGGGTACGCAGTATTTT
TRBV5-1	.	many	TRBJ1-2	CASSLAGGEGYTF	TGCGCCAGCAGCTTGGCGGGGGGTGAAGGCTACACCTTC
TRBV4-2	.	many	TRBJ1-2	CASSQDRTNYGYTF	TGTGCCAGCAGCCAAGACAGAACTAACTATGGCTACACCTTC
TRBV4-3	TRBD1	.	TRBJ1-6	CASSQNDRDNSPLHF	TGCGCCAGCAGCCAAAATGACAGGGATAATTCACCCCTCCACTTT
TRBV7-2	.	.	TRBJ2-1	CASSPQFF	TGTGCCAGCAGCCCACAGTTCTTC
TRBV6-2/TRBV6-3	TRBD2	few	TRBJ2-1	CASGPSGGRNEQFF	TGTGCCAGCGGCCCTAGCGGGGGGCGCAATGAGCAGTTCTTC
TRBV7-9	.	few	TRBJ1-4	CASSLVPSATNEKLFF	TGTGCCAGCAGCTTAGTCCCATCTGCAACTAATGAAAAACTGTTTTTT
TRBV12-3/TRBV12-4	TRBD2	many	TRBJ2-3	CASRSGLAPRTDTQYF	TGTGCCAGCAGAAGCGGACTAGCGCCCCGCACAGATACGCAGTATTTT
TRBV6-2/TRBV6-3	.	many	TRBJ2-7	CASRPQVWVYRYEQYF	TGTGCCAGCAGGCCCCAGGTCTGGGTTTATCGCTACGAGCAGTACTTC
TRBV28	TRBD1	few	TRBJ2-1	CASSPFYRDRSFTNEQFF	TGTGCCAGCAGTCCATTCTACCGGGACAGGAGTTTCACCAATGAGCAGTTCTTC
TRBV20-1	TRBD1	many	TRBJ2-3	CSASPGTGYYTQYF	TGCAGTGCTTCCCCCGGGACAGGGTACTATACGCAGTATTTT
TRBV20-1	.	many	TRBJ1-6	CSAVTVSYNSPLHF	TGCAGTGCTGTGACAGTGTCCTATAATTCACCCCTCCACTTT
TRBV20-1	TRBD2	many	TRBJ2-1	CSASSTSGNEQFF	TGCAGTGCTTCCTCGACTAGCGGGAATGAGCAGTTCTTC
TRBV9	.	many	TRBJ2-4	CASSSRGTAKNIQYF	TGTGCCAGCAGCTCACGGGGCACGGCCAAAAACATTCAGTACTTC
TRBV20-1	.	.	TRBJ2-1	CSARDPFQSINGQFF	TGCAGTGCTAGGGACCCCTTCCAGTCGATCAATGGGCAGTTCTTC
TRBV10-3	TRBD2	.	TRBJ2-1	CVIGLAGGNEQFF	TGTGTCATCGGACTAGCGGGGGGCAACGAGCAGTTCTTC
TRBV11-3	.	.	TRBJ2-1	CASSLGGPIDEQFF	TGTGCCAGCAGCTTAGGGGGTCCGATCGATGAGCAGTTCTTC
TRBV2	TRBD1	few	TRBJ1-2	CASSLDRGGGSYTF	TGTGCCAGCAGCCTGGACAGGGGTGGAGGGAGCTACACCTTC
TRBV2	TRBD1	many	TRBJ2-5	CASSDRTGQETQYF	TGTGCCAGCAGTGATCGGACAGGCCAAGAGACCCAGTACTTC
TRBV12-3/TRBV12-4	.	many	TRBJ2-5	CASSPNSGSGETQYF	TGTGCCAGCAGTCCAAACAGCGGCAGTGGAGAGACCCAGTACTTC
TRBV12-3/TRBV12-4	.	many	TRBJ2-3	CASYQRRGIKSTDTQYF	TGTGCCAGCTACCAACGAAGGGGGATAAAAAGCACAGATACGCAGTATTTT
TRBV19	.	many	TRBJ2-7	CASSGYYEQYF	TGTGCCAGTAGTGGATACTACGAGCAGTACTTC
TRBV10-3	.	few	TRBJ1-5	CAISAGGGLQPQHF	TGTGCCATCAGTGCGGGGGGGGGCCTTCAGCCCCAGCATTTT
TRBV7-2	.	many	TRBJ2-5	CASSHGTPGETQYF	TGTGCCAGCAGCCACGGGACGCCCGGGGAGACCCAGTACTTC
TRBV6-6	TRBD1	many	TRBJ2-1	CASSSSGAGGFRNEQFF	TGTGCCAGCAGCTCCTCGGGGGCAGGGGGCTTCAGGAATGAGCAGTTCTTC
TRBV18	.	few	TRBJ1-2	CASSPDLQGEGTF	TGTGCCAGCTCACCAGACTTACAGGGTGAGGGCACCTTC
TRBV11-2	TRBD2	many	TRBJ2-3	CASKRDFSTDTQYF	TGTGCCAGCAAGCGGGACTTTTCCACAGATACGCAGTATTTT
TRBV20-1	.	many	TRBJ2-7	CSAPSDRTYEQYF	TGCAGTGCTCCATCGGACAGAACCTACGAGCAGTACTTC
TRBV9	TRBD2	few	TRBJ2-5	CASSPPLGGGGQETQYF	TGTGCCAGCAGCCCCCCCCTCGGCGGGGGGGGCCAAGAGACCCAGTACTTC